This T cell receptor (beta chain) appears in the sequencing data of a study of blood T cells in healthy people across ages. Study-level points and caveats: Unsorted PBMC material precluded a definitive naive versus antigen-experienced comparison. Donors of long life had a larger count of naive CD4+ cells and greater diversity than aged donors. Possibly, changes in expanded clonotypes were confounded because donor CMV status was unknown.

With regard to this clonotype: Its specificity is not known.

Alongside a J-beta primer mix, a sample-barcoded 5' primer served in a second PCR lasting about 7 to 11 cycles. Each cDNA was tagged by a template-switch adaptor containing 12 random nucleotides. TCRdb re-called the 5' RACE reads through MiXCR, storing one row per CDR3 protein. This sample has more than 1.4 million distinct CDR3 sequences, with about 40% found just once. Germline CDR1 is SGHDT and CDR2 is YYEEEE. CDR3 length: 15 amino acids. V and J are TRBV5-6 and TRBJ2-4; 11 bases fit TRBD2. The J call may be faulty, since TRBJ2-7 better matches the DNA end. The sample consisted of blood. The receptor comes from a woman aged 18-30 years in good health. CDR3 sequence (DNA): TGTGCCAGCAGCTATATTAGCGGGGGGGCCTACGAGCAGTACTTC. Translated, it gives CASSYISGGAYEQYF.